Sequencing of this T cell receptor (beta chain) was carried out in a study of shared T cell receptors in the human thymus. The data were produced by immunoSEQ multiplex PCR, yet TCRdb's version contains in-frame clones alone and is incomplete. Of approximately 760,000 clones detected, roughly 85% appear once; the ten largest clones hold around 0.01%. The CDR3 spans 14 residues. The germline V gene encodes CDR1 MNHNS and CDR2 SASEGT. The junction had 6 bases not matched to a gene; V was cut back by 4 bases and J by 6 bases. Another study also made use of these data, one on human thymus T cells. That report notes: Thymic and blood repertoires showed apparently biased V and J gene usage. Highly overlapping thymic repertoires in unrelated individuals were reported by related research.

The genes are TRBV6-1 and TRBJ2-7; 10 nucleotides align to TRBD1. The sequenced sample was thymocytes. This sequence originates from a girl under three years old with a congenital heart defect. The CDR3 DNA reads TGTGCCAGCAGTGTACGGGACAGGGGAGCCGAGCAGTACTTC. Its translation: CASSVRDRGAEQYF.